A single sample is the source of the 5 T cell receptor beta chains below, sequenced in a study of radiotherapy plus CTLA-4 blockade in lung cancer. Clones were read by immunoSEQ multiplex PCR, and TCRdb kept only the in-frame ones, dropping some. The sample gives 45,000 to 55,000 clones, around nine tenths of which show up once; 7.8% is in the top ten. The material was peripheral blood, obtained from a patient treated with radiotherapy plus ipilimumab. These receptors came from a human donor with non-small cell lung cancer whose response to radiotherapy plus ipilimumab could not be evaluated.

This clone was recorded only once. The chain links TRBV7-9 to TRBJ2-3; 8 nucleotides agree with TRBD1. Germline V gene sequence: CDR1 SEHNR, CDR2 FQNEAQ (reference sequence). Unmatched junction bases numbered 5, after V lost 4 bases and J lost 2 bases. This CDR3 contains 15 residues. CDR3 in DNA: TGTGCCAGCAGCTATGGACAGGGCTACACAGATACGCAGTATTTT. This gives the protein CASSYGQGYTDTQYF. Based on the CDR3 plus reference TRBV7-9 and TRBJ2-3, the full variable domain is DTGVSQNPRHKITKRGQNVTFRCDPISEHNRLYWYRQTLGQGPEFLTYFQNEAQLEKSRLLSDRFSAERPKGSFSTLEIQRTEQGDSAMYLCASSYGQGYTDTQYFGPGTRLTVL.

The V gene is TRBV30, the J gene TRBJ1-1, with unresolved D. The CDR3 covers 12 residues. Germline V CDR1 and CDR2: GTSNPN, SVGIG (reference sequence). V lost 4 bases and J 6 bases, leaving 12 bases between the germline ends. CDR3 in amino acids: CAWIRAVSEAFF. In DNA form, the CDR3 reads TGTGCCTGGATTAGAGCGGTTTCTGAAGCTTTCTTT.

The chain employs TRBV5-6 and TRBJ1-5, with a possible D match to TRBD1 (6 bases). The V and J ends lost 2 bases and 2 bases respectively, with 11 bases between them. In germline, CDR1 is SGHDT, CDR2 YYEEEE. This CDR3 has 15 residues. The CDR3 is CASSLTGTRNQPQHF. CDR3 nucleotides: TGTGCCAGCAGCTTAACCGGGACACGCAATCAGCCCCAGCATTTT.

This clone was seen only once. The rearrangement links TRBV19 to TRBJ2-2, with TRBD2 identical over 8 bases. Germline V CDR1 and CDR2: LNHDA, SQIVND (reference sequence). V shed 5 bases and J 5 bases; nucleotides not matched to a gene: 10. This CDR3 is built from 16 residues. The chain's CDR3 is CASSPRAGGTTGELFF. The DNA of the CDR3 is TGTGCCAGTAGTCCTCGGGCGGGGGGCACAACCGGGGAGCTGTTTTTT.

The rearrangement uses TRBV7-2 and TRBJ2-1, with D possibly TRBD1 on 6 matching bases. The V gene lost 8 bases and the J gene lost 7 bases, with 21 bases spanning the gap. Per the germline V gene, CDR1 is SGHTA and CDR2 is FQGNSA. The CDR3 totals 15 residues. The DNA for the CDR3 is TGTGCCAGCCGGCGCCATCAGGGGTTGATGAATGAGCAGTTCTTC. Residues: CASRRHQGLMNEQFF. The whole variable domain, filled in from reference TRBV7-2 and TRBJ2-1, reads GAGVSQSPSNKVTEKGKDVELRCDPISGHTALYWYRQSLGQGLEFLIYFQGNSAPDKSGLPSDRFSAERTGGSVSTLTIQRTQQEDSAVYLCASRRHQGLMNEQFFGPGTRLTVL.